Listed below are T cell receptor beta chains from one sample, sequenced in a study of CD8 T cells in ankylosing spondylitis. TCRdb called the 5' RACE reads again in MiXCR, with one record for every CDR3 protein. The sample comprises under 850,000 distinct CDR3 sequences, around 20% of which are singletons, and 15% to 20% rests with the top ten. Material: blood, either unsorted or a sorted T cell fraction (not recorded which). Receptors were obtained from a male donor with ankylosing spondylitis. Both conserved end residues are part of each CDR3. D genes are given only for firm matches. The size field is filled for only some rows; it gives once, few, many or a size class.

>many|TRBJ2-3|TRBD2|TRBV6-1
TGTGCCAGCATCCGACTAGCGGGCCGCACAGATACGCAGTATTTT
CASIRLAGRTDTQYF
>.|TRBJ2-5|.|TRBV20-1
TGCAGTGCTAGAGATAGTGGGTCAGGTGGGGAGACCCAGTACTTC
CSARDSGSGGETQYF
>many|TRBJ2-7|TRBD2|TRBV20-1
TGCAGTGCTCAGACTAGCGGGGGGCCCTACGAGCAGTACTTC
CSAQTSGGPYEQYF
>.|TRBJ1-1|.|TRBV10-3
TGTGCCATCAGTGAGGGTCAGCCCACTGAAGCTTTCTTT
CAISEGQPTEAFF
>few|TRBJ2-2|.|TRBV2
TGTGCCAACGTAAGGGTTGGCGGGGAGCTGTTTTTT
CANVRVGGELFF
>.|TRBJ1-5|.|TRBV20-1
TGCAGTGCGTGGCCAGGCTATAGCAATCAGCCCCAGCATTTT
CSAWPGYSNQPQHF
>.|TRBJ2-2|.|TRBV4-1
TGCGCCAGCAGCCAAGATTCGGCGAACACCGGGGAGCTGTTTTTT
CASSQDSANTGELFF
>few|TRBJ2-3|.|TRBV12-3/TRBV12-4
TGTGCCAGCAGAATGGAGGGCCGGACAGATACGCAGTATTTT
CASRMEGRTDTQYF
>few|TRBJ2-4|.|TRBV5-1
TGCGCCAGCAGCTCGGGACTTATAAACATTCAGTACTTC
CASSSGLINIQYF
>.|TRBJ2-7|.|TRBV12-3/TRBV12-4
TGTGCCAGCAGTACCACTAGGGGGAGGCTCTACGAGCAGTACTTC
CASSTTRGRLYEQYF
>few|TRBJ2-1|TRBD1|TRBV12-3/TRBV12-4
TGTGCCAGCAGTTTTGAGCTGGCCAGGGGGCCTGACAATGAGCAGTTCTTC
CASSFELARGPDNEQFF
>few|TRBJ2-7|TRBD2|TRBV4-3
TGCGCCAGCAGCCAAGATCGGAGCGGGAGGATTGACGAGCAGTACTTC
CASSQDRSGRIDEQYF
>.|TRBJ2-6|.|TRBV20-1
TGCAGTGCTAGTCCTTCTGGGGCCAACGTCCTGACTTTC
CSASPSGANVLTF
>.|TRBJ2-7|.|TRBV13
TGTGCCAGCAGCCCCCGGGATGAGAGGGCCTACGAGCAGTACTTC
CASSPRDERAYEQYF
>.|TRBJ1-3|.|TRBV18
TGTGCCAGCTCACCCGACAGTAACTCTGGAAACACCATATATTTT
CASSPDSNSGNTIYF
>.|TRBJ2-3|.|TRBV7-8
TGTGCCAGCAGCGAAGCAGCCCCAGATACGCAGTATTTT
CASSEAAPDTQYF
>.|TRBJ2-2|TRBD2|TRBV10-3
TGTGCCATCAGTGGACTAGCGGGCCCCTCTCGCGGGGAGCTGTTTTTT
CAISGLAGPSRGELFF
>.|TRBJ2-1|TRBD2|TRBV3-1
TGTGCCAGCAGCCCTCGGACTAGCGGGAAGTACAATGAGCAGTTCTTC
CASSPRTSGKYNEQFF
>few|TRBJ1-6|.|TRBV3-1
TGTGCCAGCAGCCAACAGGGCCCGGGTCCACCCCTCCACTTT
CASSQQGPGPPLHF
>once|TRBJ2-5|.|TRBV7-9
TGTGCCAGCCCTCCTCCGGGGGCAGAGACCCAGTACTTC
CASPPPGAETQYF
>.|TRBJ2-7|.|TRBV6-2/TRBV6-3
TGTGCCAGCAGTTACTCGGTCTACCCCTACGAGCAGTACTTC
CASSYSVYPYEQYF
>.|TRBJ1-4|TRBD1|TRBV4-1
TGCGCCAGCAGCCAAAGGACAGGGTCGGAAAAACTGTTTTTT
CASSQRTGSEKLFF
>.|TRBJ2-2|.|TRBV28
TGTGCCAGCAGCCAACCCCGGCCCGGGGAGCTGTTTTTT
CASSQPRPGELFF
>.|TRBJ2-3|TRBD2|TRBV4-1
TGCGCCAGCAGCCAAGCTAGCGGGGGGCTTGGAGATACGCAGTATTTT
CASSQASGGLGDTQYF
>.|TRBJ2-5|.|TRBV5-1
TGCGCCAGCAGCTTGGGTATTGGGACAGAGACCCAGTACTTC
CASSLGIGTETQYF
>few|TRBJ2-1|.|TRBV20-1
TGCAGTGCTAGAGATCATGGAGGGGGGCTAAGGAATGAGCAGTTCTTC
CSARDHGGGLRNEQFF
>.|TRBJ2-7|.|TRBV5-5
TGTGCCAGCAGCCAGGGGCGGAACCGCTACGAGCAGTACTTC
CASSQGRNRYEQYF
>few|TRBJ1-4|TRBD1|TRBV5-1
TGCGCCAGCAGCGAGGGGGCCTCTAATGAAAAACTGTTTTTT
CASSEGASNEKLFF
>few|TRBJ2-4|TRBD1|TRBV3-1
TGTGCCAGCAGCCACAGCGACAGGGGGTCGGGCATTCAGTACTTC
CASSHSDRGSGIQYF
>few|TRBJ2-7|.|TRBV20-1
TGCAGTGGCCTTCGCGGGGAGCCCTACGAGCAGTACTTC
CSGLRGEPYEQYF
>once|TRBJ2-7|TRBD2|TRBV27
TGTGCCAGCAGTTCCCTGCGGGGGGCGGGAACCTACGAGCAGTACTTC
CASSSLRGAGTYEQYF
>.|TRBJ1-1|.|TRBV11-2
TGTGCCAGCAGCTTATTAGCCAGGGAGTTCACTGAAGCTTTCTTT
CASSLLAREFTEAFF
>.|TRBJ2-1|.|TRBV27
TGTGCCAGCAGTTCCCCTTTCCAGGGGATCAATGAGCAGTTCTTC
CASSSPFQGINEQFF
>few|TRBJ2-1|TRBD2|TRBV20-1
TGCAGTGCTAGAGGTGGACTAGCGGGAAACAATGAGCAGTTCTTC
CSARGGLAGNNEQFF
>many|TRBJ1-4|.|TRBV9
TGTGCCAGCAGCCCGGGGACACGCGGAACTAATGAAAAACTGTTTTTT
CASSPGTRGTNEKLFF
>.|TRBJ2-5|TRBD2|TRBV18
TGTGCCAGCGCCAGCGGGAACCGGGAGACCCAGTACTTC
CASASGNRETQYF
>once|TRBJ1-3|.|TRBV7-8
TGTGCCAGCAGCCCTGGGGTCCTCTCTGGAAACACCATATATTTT
CASSPGVLSGNTIYF
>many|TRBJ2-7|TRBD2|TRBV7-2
TGTGCCAGCAGCCGTACTAGCGGGGCCTACGAGCAGTACTTC
CASSRTSGAYEQYF
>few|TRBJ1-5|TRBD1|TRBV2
TGTGCCAGCCAGGGGGCAAGCAATCAGCCCCAGCATTTT
CASQGASNQPQHF
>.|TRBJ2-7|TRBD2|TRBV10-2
TGCGCCACCGTGGGGGGACTAGCGGGAGGGAACGAGCAGTACTTC
CATVGGLAGGNEQYF
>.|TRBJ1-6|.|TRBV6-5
TGTGCCAGCAGTTATTATGAGGGGCCAAATTCACCCCTCCACTTT
CASSYYEGPNSPLHF
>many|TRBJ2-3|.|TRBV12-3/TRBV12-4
TGTGCCAGCACTTCTGGGGCCCTTGGGGGCACAGATACGCAGTATTTT
CASTSGALGGTDTQYF
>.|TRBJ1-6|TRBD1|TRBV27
TGTGCCAGCAGTTTATTCCGGCCAGGGGGCCTGTATAATTCACCCCTCCACTTT
CASSLFRPGGLYNSPLHF
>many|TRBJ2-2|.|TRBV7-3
TGTGCCAGCAGCTTACTGGTCACCGGGGAGCTGTTTTTT
CASSLLVTGELFF
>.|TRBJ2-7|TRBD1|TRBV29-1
TGCAGCGTTGTATTAGGGACAGAGACCTACGAGCAGTACTTC
CSVVLGTETYEQYF
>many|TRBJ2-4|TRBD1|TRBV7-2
TGTGCCAGCAGCTTAGTGGGACAGGGGAAAAACATTCAGTACTTC
CASSLVGQGKNIQYF
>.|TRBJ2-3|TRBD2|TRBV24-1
TGTGCCACCGCGGGGACTATTGGAACCCTTAGCACAGATACGCAGTATTTT
CATAGTIGTLSTDTQYF
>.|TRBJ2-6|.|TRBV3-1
TGTGCCACCTGCCAAGCCTTCAGGGGAGGGGTCTCTGGGGCCAACGTCCTGACTTTC
CATCQAFRGGVSGANVLTF
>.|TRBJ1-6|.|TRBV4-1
TGCGCCAGCAGCCAATCCCCCAGGGATGTTGATTCACCCCTCCACTTT
CASSQSPRDVDSPLHF
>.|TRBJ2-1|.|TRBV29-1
TGCAGCGTTGTAACAACCGGGGCCCCCGGCTCCTACAATGAGCAGTTCTTC
CSVVTTGAPGSYNEQFF
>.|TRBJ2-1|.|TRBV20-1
TGCAGTGCTAGTATACAGGGGGGGTACAATGAGCAGTTCTTC
CSASIQGGYNEQFF
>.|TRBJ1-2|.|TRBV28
TGTGCCAGCATCAGTGAGGGGGGTGGCTACACCTTC
CASISEGGGYTF
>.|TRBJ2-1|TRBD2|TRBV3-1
TGTGCCAGCAGCTCTAGCGGGGCCCCTCGGGTGGAGCAGTTCTTC
CASSSSGAPRVEQFF
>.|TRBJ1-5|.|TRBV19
TGTGCCAGTAGTATAATGCGGACAGCTACTAAAAATCAGCCCCAGCATTTT
CASSIMRTATKNQPQHF